The present T cell receptor beta chain was sequenced within a study of a mutant IDH1 vaccine in newly diagnosed glioma. TCRdb's copy holds only in-frame clones and misses some; the assay was immunoSEQ multiplex PCR. The profile shows 55,000 to 65,000 clones, 75% of them singletons. In the case of this clone: Its antigen is still unknown.

Time point in this sample: week 47, end of study. It was 300 ug of mutant IDH1 20-mer peptide that made up each vaccine dose, given with topical imiquimod. Germline CDR1 SGHTA, CDR2 FQGNSA. This CDR3 spans 12 amino acids. V shed 2 bases and J shed 7 bases, with 9 bases lying between them. The chain recombines TRBV7-2 with TRBJ2-7; D ambiguous. This specimen was PBMCs, taken from a glioma patient whose treatment included an IDH1 peptide vaccine. The TCR originated in a man aged 45-65 years with glioma. Here the CDR3 reads CASSLTRWEQYF. The CDR3 region has the DNA TGTGCCAGCAGCTTAACGCGATGGGAGCAGTACTTC.